This T cell receptor (beta chain) was sequenced during a study of PD-1 blockade in classical Hodgkin lymphoma. Study observations and caveats: After ASCT, patients who started nivolumab under 1 year later were excluded. CD4+ TCR diversity, unlike CD8+, climbed significantly by C4D1. Repertoire differences have undefined causes, possibly disease activity or prior therapy.

V was cut by 3 bases and J by 7 bases, with 11 bases left in between. CDR1 and CDR2 from the germline V gene are SGHDT and YYEEEE. CDR3 length: 13 amino acids. A word on this clone: Its antigen is still unknown.

Repertoires were generated with immunoSEQ multiplex PCR, while TCRdb's copy carries only in-frame clones and drops some. The sample has around 7,000 clones, more than 60% seen once; the top ten hold about 62%. Each patient relapsed following autologous stem cell transplantation, and prior brentuximab vedotin exposure differed. Complete response, partial response or progressive disease constituted the best responses recorded. This clonotype was sampled from a human donor with classical Hodgkin lymphoma. The chain couples TRBV5-6 to TRBJ1-5; D is perhaps TRBD1 (5 bases). Sample: peripheral blood mononuclear cells (PBMCs), taken at baseline. The CDR3 DNA reads TGTGCCAGCAGCTCGCAGGGAGACCAGCCCCAGCATTTT. It yields the protein CASSSQGDQPQHF.